The clone carrying this T cell receptor (beta chain) was counted between two and nine times. Antigen unknown. In the PCR, 60 Vbeta and 13 Jbeta primers were used. This table comes from immunoSEQ multiplex PCR, and its TCRdb copy is limited to in-frame clones, with some not included. The sample lists 250,000 to 350,000 clones; about 80% were seen once. This sample was included in a study of cytomegalovirus exposure and HLA in healthy donors. Study-level points and caveats: Over 150 TCR beta chains were listed as cytomegalovirus-associated.

This CDR3 is 15 amino acids long. With 5 bases removed from V and 4 bases from J, the gap between germline ends came to 17 bases. Per the germline V gene, CDR1 is SEHNR and CDR2 is FQNEAQ (reference sequence). The TCR comes from a girl aged 2-10 years in good health and CMV-seronegative. V and J are TRBV7-9 and TRBJ1-2; maybe TRBD1 (6 bases). Sample: PBMCs. The DNA of the CDR3 is TGTGCCAGCAGCCGCCAGGGGCGGGGGGTCTATGGCTACACCTTC. Its protein is CASSRQGRGVYGYTF.